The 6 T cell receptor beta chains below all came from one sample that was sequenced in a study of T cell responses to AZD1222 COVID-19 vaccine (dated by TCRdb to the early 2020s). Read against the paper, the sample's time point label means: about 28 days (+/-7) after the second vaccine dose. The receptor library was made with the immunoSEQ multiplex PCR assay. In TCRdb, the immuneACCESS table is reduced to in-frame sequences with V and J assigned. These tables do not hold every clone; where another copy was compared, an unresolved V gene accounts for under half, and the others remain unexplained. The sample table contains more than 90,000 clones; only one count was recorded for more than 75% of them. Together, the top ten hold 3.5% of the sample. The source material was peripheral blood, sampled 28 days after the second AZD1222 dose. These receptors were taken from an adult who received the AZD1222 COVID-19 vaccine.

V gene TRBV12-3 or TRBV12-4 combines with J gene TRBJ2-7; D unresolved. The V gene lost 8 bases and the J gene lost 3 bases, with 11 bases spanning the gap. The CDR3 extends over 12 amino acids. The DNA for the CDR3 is TGTGCCAGCCGATCTCAAGGCTACGAGCAGTACTTC. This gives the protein CASRSQGYEQYF.

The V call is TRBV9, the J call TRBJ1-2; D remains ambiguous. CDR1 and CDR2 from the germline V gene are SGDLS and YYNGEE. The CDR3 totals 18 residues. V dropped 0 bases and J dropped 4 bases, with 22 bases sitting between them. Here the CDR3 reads CASSVADTDKPRGYGYTF. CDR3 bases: TGTGCCAGCAGCGTAGCTGACACCGACAAGCCTCGCGGCTATGGCTACACCTTC.

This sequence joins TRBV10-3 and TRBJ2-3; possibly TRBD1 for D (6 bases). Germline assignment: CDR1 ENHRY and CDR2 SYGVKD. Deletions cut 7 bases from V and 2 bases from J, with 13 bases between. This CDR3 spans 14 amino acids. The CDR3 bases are TGTGCCATCATGTTGGACAGCAACACAGATACGCAGTATTTT. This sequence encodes CAIMLDSNTDTQYF.

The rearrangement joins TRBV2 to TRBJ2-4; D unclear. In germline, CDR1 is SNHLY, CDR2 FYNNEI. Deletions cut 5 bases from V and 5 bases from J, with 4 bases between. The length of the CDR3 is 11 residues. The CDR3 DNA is TGTGCCAGCAGTAGACAAAACATTCAGTACTTC. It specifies CASSRQNIQYF.

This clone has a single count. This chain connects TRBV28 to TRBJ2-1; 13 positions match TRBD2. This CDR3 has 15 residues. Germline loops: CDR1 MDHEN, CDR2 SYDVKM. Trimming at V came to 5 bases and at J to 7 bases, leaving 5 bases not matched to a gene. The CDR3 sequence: CASSLLAGGLNEQFF. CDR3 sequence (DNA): TGTGCCAGCAGTCTACTAGCGGGAGGGCTTAATGAGCAGTTCTTC.

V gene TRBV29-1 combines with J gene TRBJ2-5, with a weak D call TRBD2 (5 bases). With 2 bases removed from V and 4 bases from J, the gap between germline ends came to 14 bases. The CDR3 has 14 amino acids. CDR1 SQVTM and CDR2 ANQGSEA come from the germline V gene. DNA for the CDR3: TGCAGCGTTGAATGGGTCTCACGGGGAGAGACCCAGTACTTC. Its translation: CSVEWVSRGETQYF.